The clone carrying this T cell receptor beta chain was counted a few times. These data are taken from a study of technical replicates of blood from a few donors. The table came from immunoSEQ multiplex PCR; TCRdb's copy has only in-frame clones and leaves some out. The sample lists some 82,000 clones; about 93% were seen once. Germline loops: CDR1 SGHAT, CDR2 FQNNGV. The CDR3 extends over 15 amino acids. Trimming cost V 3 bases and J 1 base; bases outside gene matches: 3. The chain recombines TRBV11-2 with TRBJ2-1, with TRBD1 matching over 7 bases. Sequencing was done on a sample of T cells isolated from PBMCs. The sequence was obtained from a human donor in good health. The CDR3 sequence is CASSLSGQSYNEQFF. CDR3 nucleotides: TGTGCCAGCAGCTTGTCGGGACAGTCCTACAATGAGCAGTTCTTC.